This T cell receptor (beta chain) was obtained from a study of CD8 T cells in ankylosing spondylitis. Study-level findings and limits: Before this, some motif variants had been reported in reactive arthritis synovial fluid and blood. Significantly higher representation of disease-linked clones was reported for matched ankylosing spondylitis synovial fluid. The study identified a TCR beta motif of under ten highly homologous variants that appeared characteristic of ankylosing spondylitis blood.

Notes on this clonotype: Its antigen is currently unknown.

It was by quantitative 5'-RACE with molecular barcodes that TCR beta libraries were made. TCRdb re-derived calls from the 5' RACE reads in MiXCR, one entry per CDR3 protein. Here the sample spans under 450,000 distinct CDR3 sequences, roughly a sixth being singletons. J was trimmed by 3 bases and V by 0 bases; bases with no gene match: 3. The length of the CDR3 is 15 residues. Per germline, CDR1 DFQATT and CDR2 SNEGSKA (reference sequence). The receptor was derived from a male donor with ankylosing spondylitis. Input material: blood, either unsorted or a sorted T cell fraction (not recorded which). This chain joins TRBV20-1 and TRBJ2-4; 9 bases match TRBD1. The CDR3 coding sequence is TGCAGTGCTAGAGAACAGGGGGCTAGCAAAAACATTCAGTACTTC. Translating it yields CSAREQGASKNIQYF.